Listed below are T cell receptor beta chains from one sample, sequenced in a study of blood T cell repertoires in COVID-19. Profiled with immunoSEQ multiplex PCR; TCRdb holds only in-frame clones, not every one. In the table there are about 460,000 clones, more than 85% of which are singletons. The sequencing input was PBMCs or T cells enriched from blood (not recorded which). The receptors were gathered from a woman aged 55-70 years who had recovered from COVID-19. Both conserved end residues are part of each CDR3. Each record gives: clone size, V gene, J gene, D gene, CDR3 protein, CDR3 DNA. A D gene is named only where the DNA matches it firmly. The size entry is marked missing in some rows and otherwise reads once, few, many or a size class.

.	TRBV5-1	TRBJ2-5	.	CASSLMFRATKETQYF	TGCGCCAGCAGCTTGATGTTCAGGGCGACGAAAGAGACCCAGTACTTC
.	TRBV5-1	TRBJ2-2	TRBD2	CASSYLLAGDYTGELFF	TGCGCCAGCAGCTACCTACTAGCGGGGGACTACACCGGGGAGCTGTTTTTT
.	TRBV27	TRBJ2-7	TRBD1	CATTGWTGGSYEQYF	TGTGCCACCACCGGCTGGACAGGGGGCTCGTACGAGCAGTACTTC
.	TRBV6-4	TRBJ1-2	.	CASSAYTGYGYTF	TGTGCCAGCAGTGCCTACACGGGGTATGGCTACACCTTC
.	TRBV24-1	TRBJ1-2	.	CATSSSEGHQIYGYTF	TGTGCCACCAGTAGCTCCGAAGGACACCAAATCTATGGCTACACCTTC
once	TRBV6-5	TRBJ1-2	.	CASRRGQLYGYTF	TGTGCCAGCAGGCGAGGACAGTTGTATGGCTACACCTTC
.	TRBV19	TRBJ1-5	.	CASSVARDSSGHF	TGTGCCAGTAGTGTCGCCCGGGACTCGAGCGGCCATTTT
.	TRBV18	TRBJ2-2	.	CASSPTRNTGELFF	TGTGCCAGCTCACCGACAAGGAACACCGGGGAGCTGTTTTTT
.	TRBV4-1	TRBJ2-5	TRBD2	CASSQTGTSGVQETQYF	TGCGCCAGCAGCCAGACCGGGACTAGCGGGGTCCAAGAGACCCAGTACTTC
.	TRBV7-2	TRBJ1-1	.	CASTITGHINTEAFF	TGTGCCAGCACCATAACCGGACATATCAACACTGAAGCTTTCTTT
.	TRBV27	TRBJ1-4	.	CASSSSGLNEKLFF	TGTGCCAGCAGTTCCTCGGGATTGAACGAAAAACTGTTTTTT
.	TRBV9	TRBJ2-1	.	CASSVAKADASSYNEQFF	TGTGCCAGCAGCGTAGCTAAAGCGGACGCGAGCTCCTACAATGAGCAGTTCTTC
.	TRBV11-3	TRBJ1-1	.	CASSLGTATEAFF	TGTGCCAGCAGCTTAGGAACAGCCACTGAAGCTTTCTTT
.	TRBV24-1	TRBJ2-1	TRBD2	CATSRGGPTLEQFF	TGTGCCACCAGTCGCGGGGGGCCGACCCTCGAGCAGTTCTTC